This T cell receptor beta chain was identified during a study of early T cells in non-severe SARS-CoV-2 infection. About the research overall: Chains stayed unpaired after sequencing of bulk RNA from unsorted whole blood.

Via MiXCR, TCRdb re-called the 5' RACE reads, giving one row per CDR3 protein. The data hold around 58,000 distinct CDR3 sequences, with about 15% observed a single time. Findings and caveats of the study: Matching against VDJdb likely underestimated virus-specific expansions, favoring anti-spike CD8.

Of note for this clonotype: What it binds is unknown.

The germline V and J ends were trimmed by 1 base and 4 bases, with 11 bases remaining between them. Germline loops: CDR1 GTSNPN, CDR2 SVGIG (reference sequence). The CDR3 covers 14 residues. The chain employs TRBV30 and TRBJ1-3; no clear D gene. Sequenced here: whole blood, sampled at baseline. The source is an adult who was a healthcare worker with PCR-confirmed SARS-CoV-2 infection or an uninfected control (not recorded which). The CDR3 DNA sequence: TGTGCCTGGAGTGAGACACGAGGAGGAAACACCATATATTTT. Its protein is CAWSETRGGNTIYF.